This T cell receptor (beta chain) was retrieved from a study of Graves' ophthalmopathy and Graves' hyperthyroidism. Overall study results and limits: This model predicted ophthalmopathy progression (sensitivity 60% to 71%, specificity 72.22%).

RNA served as the template for amplifying TCR beta CDR3 regions. The authors performed first-round RT-PCR with HTBI primers and then a second-round multiplex PCR. MiXCR, run by TCRdb on the multiplex PCR reads, gives a single entry per CDR3 protein. The repertoire holds 200,000 to 300,000 distinct CDR3 sequences, with around 45% as singletons. V was pared by 6 bases and J by 2 bases, with 14 bases between. This CDR3 is built from 14 residues. Germline CDR1 is SEHNR and CDR2 is FQNEAQ (reference sequence). As to this clonotype: What it binds is unknown.

The specimen sequenced was peripheral blood. This chain uses TRBV7-9 with TRBJ2-7; no clear D gene. The receptor was derived from an adult man with Graves' ophthalmopathy. Here the CDR3 DNA reads TGTGCCAGCAGTTCCCCAGACGGAGCCTACGAGCAGTACTTC. This sequence encodes CASSSPDGAYEQYF.